The table lists the clone carrying this T cell receptor beta chain with a count of one. Its target is unknown. A read error may be the cause here, since a much bigger clone is one base away. This entry belongs to a study of T-cell reconstitution after alpha-beta-depleted transplantation in children. Study observations and caveats: Newly produced T cells mostly accounted for T-cell counts and diversity one year post-transplant.

Using unique molecular identifiers, the investigators prepared the TCRbeta library. TCRdb ran MiXCR on the PCR reads and lists one entry per CDR3 protein. Of under 75,000 distinct CDR3 sequences in the sample, approximately 11% were seen once. The receptor was isolated from a boy younger than 18 with acute myeloid leukemia, due to receive a stem cell transplant. The material sequenced was PBMCs, taken before TCRalphabeta/CD19-depleted stem cell transplant.

CDR3 nucleotide sequence: TGCGCCAGCAGCTTAGCCAGGACGACCTACGAGCAGTACTTC. Translation gives CASSLARTTYEQYF. This chain links TRBV5-1 with TRBJ2-7; D ambiguous. CDR3 size: 14 residues. Trimming took 2 bases from V and 2 from J, leaving 11 bases between them. CDR1 and CDR2 (germline): SGHRS, YFSETQ. The full variable domain, with the rest looked up from reference TRBV5-1 and TRBJ2-7, is KAGVTQTPRYLIKTRGQQVTLSCSPISGHRSVSWYQQTPGQGLQFLFEYFSETQRNKGNFPGRFSGRQFSNSRSEMNVSTLELGDSALYLCASSLARTTYEQYFGPGTRLTVT.